This T cell receptor (beta chain) was sequenced for a study of tumor and adjacent non-tumor tissue in lung cancer. The V end lost 7 bases, the J end lost 1 base, and 17 bases lay between the germline ends. This CDR3 has 16 residues. The V gene's germline CDR1 is MDHEN and CDR2 SYDVKM. The library came from three nested PCR rounds adapted from ARM-PCR protocols. Via MiXCR, TCRdb re-called the multiplex PCR reads, giving one row per CDR3 protein. Here the sample spans more than 55,000 distinct CDR3 sequences, 76% being singletons. This sample's RNA came from whole unsorted tissue. This non-tumor lung sample came from over 3 cm beyond the tumor edge.

J is TRBJ1-5 and V is TRBV28; the D is unclear. This sequence was found in a man between 60 and 70 years old with non-small cell lung cancer. The sequencing sample was made of distant non-tumor lung tissue. CDR3 region: CASNFLGAGSNQPQHF. The CDR3 DNA reads TGTGCCAGCAATTTTCTGGGCGCAGGAAGCAATCAGCCCCAGCATTTT.